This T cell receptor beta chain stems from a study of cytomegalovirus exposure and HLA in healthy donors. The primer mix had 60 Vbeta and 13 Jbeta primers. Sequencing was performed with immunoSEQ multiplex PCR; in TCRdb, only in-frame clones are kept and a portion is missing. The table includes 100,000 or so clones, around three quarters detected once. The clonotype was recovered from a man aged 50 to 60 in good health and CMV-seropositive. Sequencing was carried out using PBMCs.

CDR3 region: CASKSDRIPDTQYF. CDR3 coding DNA: TGCGCCAGCAAGTCCGACAGGATCCCAGATACGCAGTATTTT. The chain joins TRBV5-1 to TRBJ2-3; D is possibly TRBD1 (6 bases). Germline-derived CDR1 and CDR2 are SGHRS and YFSETQ. CDR3 length: 14 amino acids. The V end lost 6 bases, the J end lost 4 bases, and 15 bases lay between the germline ends.